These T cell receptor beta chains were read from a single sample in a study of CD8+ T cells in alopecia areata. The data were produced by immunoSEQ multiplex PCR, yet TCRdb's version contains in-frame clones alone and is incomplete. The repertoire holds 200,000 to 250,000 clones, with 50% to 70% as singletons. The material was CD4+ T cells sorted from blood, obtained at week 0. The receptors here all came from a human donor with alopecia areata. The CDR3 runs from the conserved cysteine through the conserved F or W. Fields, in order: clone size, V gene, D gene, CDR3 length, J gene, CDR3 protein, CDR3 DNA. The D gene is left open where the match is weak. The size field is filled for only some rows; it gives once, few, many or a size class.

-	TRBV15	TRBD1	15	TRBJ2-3	CATSVDRVVADTQYF	TGTGCCACCAGCGTGGACAGGGTCGTGGCGGATACGCAGTATTTT
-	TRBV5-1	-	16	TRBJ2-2	CASSKHREINTGELFF	TGCGCCAGCAGCAAACACAGGGAGATAAACACCGGGGAGCTGTTTTTT
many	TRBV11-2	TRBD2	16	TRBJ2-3	CASSLVGGGPLDTQYF	TGTGCCAGCAGCTTAGTAGGCGGGGGGCCATTAGATACGCAGTATTTT
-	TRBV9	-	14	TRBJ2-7	CASSVGDRPHEQYF	TGTGCCAGCAGCGTAGGGGATAGACCCCACGAGCAGTACTTC
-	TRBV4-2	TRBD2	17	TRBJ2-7	CASSQDLLAGPSYEQYF	TGTGCCAGCAGCCAAGATCTACTAGCGGGACCATCCTACGAGCAGTACTTC
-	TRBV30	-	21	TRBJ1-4	CAWPFDPSPTDPNPTNEKLFF	TGTGCCTGGCCGTTTGACCCCTCTCCGACAGACCCAAATCCAACTAATGAAAAACTGTTTTTT
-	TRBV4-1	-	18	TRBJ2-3	CASSQGILGGQRWDTQYF	TGCGCCAGCAGCCAAGGGATCCTCGGAGGGCAGAGGTGGGATACGCAGTATTTT
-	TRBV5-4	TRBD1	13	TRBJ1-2	CASSWTGRVGYTF	TGTGCCAGCAGCTGGACAGGGAGGGTTGGCTACACCTTC
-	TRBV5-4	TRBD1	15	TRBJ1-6	CASSPGQALVSPLHF	TGTGCCAGCAGCCCGGGACAGGCCTTGGTGTCACCCCTCCACTTT
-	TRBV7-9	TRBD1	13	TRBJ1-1	CASTTGLNTEAFF	TGTGCCAGCACGACAGGGCTGAACACTGAAGCTTTCTTT
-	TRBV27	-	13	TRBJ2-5	CASTDILQETQYF	TGTGCCAGCACCGACATACTACAAGAGACCCAGTACTTC
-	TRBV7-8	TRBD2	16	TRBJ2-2	CASSPGGAGGTGELFF	TGTGCCAGCAGCCCCGGGGGGGCAGGCGGGACCGGGGAGCTGTTTTTT
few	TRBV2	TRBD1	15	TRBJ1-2	CASSERWTGWHGYTF	TGTGCCAGCAGTGAGCGGTGGACAGGGTGGCATGGCTACACCTTC
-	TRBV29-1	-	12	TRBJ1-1	CSVAPRQGKAFF	TGCAGCGTTGCCCCCCGGCAGGGGAAGGCTTTCTTT
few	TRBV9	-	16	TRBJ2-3	CASSAKLNPDTDTQYF	TGTGCCAGCAGCGCAAAGCTTAACCCTGACACAGATACGCAGTATTTT
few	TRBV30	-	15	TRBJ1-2	CAWSVRGIANYGYTF	TGTGCCTGGAGTGTACGAGGGATAGCTAACTATGGCTACACCTTC
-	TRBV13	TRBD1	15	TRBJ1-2	CASSLAGTGRGGYTF	TGTGCCAGCAGCTTAGCCGGGACAGGGCGTGGTGGCTACACCTTC
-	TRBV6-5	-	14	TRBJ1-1	CASSPGRGRTEAFF	TGTGCCAGCAGCCCCGGACGGGGGAGAACTGAAGCTTTCTTT
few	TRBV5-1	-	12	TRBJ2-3	CASSLEADTQYF	TGCGCCAGCAGCTTGGAGGCCGATACGCAGTATTTT
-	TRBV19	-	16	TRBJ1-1	CASTSVWRGKNTEAFF	TGTGCCAGTACCTCCGTTTGGAGGGGAAAGAACACTGAAGCTTTCTTT
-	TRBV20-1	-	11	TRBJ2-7	CSARDAYEQYF	TGCAGTGCTAGAGATGCCTACGAGCAGTACTTC
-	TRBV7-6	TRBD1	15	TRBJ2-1	CASSLSPTGQGEQFF	TGTGCCAGCAGCTTATCACCTACGGGACAGGGGGAACAGTTCTTC
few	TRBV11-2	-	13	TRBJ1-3	CASSPIFGNTIYF	TGTGCCAGCAGCCCTATTTTTGGAAACACCATATATTTT
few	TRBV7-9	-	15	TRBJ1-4	CASSSYQALNEKLFF	TGTGCCAGCAGCTCCTACCAGGCCCTGAATGAAAAACTGTTTTTT
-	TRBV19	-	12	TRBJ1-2	CASSPGNYGYTF	TGTGCCAGTAGTCCAGGAAACTATGGCTACACCTTC
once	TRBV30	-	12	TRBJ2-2	CAHNRGTGELFF	TGTGCCCATAACCGGGGTACCGGGGAGCTGTTTTTT